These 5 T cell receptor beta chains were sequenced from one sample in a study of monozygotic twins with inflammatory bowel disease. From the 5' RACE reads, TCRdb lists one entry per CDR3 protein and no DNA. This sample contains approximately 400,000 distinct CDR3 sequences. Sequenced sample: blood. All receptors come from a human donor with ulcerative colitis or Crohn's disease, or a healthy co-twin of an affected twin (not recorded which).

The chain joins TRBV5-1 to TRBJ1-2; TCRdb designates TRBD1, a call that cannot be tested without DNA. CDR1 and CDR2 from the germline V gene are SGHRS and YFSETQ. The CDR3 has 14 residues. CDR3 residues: CASSPGTGNYGYTF.

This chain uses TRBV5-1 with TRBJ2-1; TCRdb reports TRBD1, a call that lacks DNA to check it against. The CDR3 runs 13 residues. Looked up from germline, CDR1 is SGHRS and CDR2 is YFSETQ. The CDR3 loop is CASSLRGGGEQFF.

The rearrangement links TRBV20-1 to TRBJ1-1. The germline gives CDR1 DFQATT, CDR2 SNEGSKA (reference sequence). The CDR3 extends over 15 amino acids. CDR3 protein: CSARVPGRVDTEAFF.

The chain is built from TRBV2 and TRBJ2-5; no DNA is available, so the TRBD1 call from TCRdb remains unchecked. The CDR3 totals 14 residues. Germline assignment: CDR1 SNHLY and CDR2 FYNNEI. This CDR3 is CASRWDRKQETQYF.

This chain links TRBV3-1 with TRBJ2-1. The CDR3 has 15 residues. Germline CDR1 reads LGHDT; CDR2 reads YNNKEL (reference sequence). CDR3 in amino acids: CASSPSSSSYNEQFF.